Shown below are 10 T cell receptor beta chains from a single sample sequenced in a study of CXCR3-negative and CXCR3-positive naive CD8 T cells (dated by TCRdb to the late 2010s). Beyond this particular receptor, the publication reports: Compared with CXCR3-negative naive cells, CXCR3-positive naive cells had TRB CDR3s with higher hydrophobicity (lower Kidera factor 4), lower energy, and higher strength and volume indices.

These receptors' antigens are unknown. Sequencing was carried out with a NextSeq 550. The Human TCR Profiling Kit (MiLaboratory) was used to make UMI-labeled 5' RACE TRB cDNA libraries. Through TCRdb reprocessing, the reads give one entry per CDR3 protein sequence; DNA is omitted. The table held for this sample gives approximately 89,000 distinct CDR3 sequences. The ten largest clones add up to 0.53% of the sample. Sequencing was performed on naive CXCR3+ CD8+ T cells from blood. The sample's cell subset or site label, decoded: CD45RO-CCR7+CD27+CD95- naive CD8+ T cells expressing CXCR3 (TNR3+). These receptors were collected from a human donor in good health. Some clones in this sample may be carry-over from other donors' samples.

The chain employs TRBV12-3 or TRBV12-4 and TRBJ2-3. The CDR3 is 12 amino acids. CDR3 residues: CASSATGDTQYF.

The J gene is TRBJ1-5, the V gene TRBV12-2; there is no DNA to check the TCRdb D call of TRBD1. TRBV12-2 is a pseudogene locus. This CDR3 is 14 amino acids long. The CDR3 here is CASRLVGGRQPQHF.

The chain uses TRBV29-1 and TRBJ2-5; lacking DNA, the TRBD1 call made by TCRdb goes unchecked. Germline CDR1 is SQVTM and CDR2 is ANQGSEA. The CDR3 covers 15 residues. This chain's CDR3 is CSVGSQGRLQETQYF. Together with reference TRBV29-1 and TRBJ2-5, the CDR3 gives the full variable domain: SAVISQKPSRDICQRGTSLTIQCQVDSQVTMMFWYRQQPGQSLTLIATANQGSEATYESGFVIDKFPISRPNLTFSTLTVSNMSPEDSSIYLCSVGSQGRLQETQYFGPGTRLLVL.

The chain joins TRBV6-5 to TRBJ2-4; with no DNA, the TCRdb D assignment of TRBD2 cannot be verified. In germline, CDR1 is MNHEY, CDR2 SVGAGI. This CDR3 contains 15 residues. The CDR3: CASSPSGGAKNIQYF.

The chain is built from TRBV9 and TRBJ2-7; TCRdb lists TRBD2, though no DNA is available to test this call. CDR1 is SGDLS and CDR2 is YYNGEE in the germline V gene. The CDR3 extends over 15 amino acids. CDR3 in amino acids: CASSVGRGLSYEQYF.

The chain joins TRBV29-1 to TRBJ2-7; without DNA, the TCRdb call of TRBD1 cannot be checked. Germline CDR1 is SQVTM and CDR2 is ANQGSEA. This CDR3 has 13 amino acids. The CDR3 sequence: CSVASGTGYEQYF.

CDR3 residues: CASSQGIGGASYEQYF. This rearrangement joins TRBV4-3 to TRBJ2-7; TCRdb's D gene call, TRBD1, goes unchecked for lack of DNA. Germline values: CDR1 LGHNA, CDR2 YSLEER. The CDR3 is 16 residues long.

This rearrangement joins TRBV10-3 to TRBJ1-1; without DNA, the TCRdb call of TRBD1 cannot be checked. In germline, CDR1 is ENHRY, CDR2 SYGVKD. CDR3 length: 12 amino acids. The chain's CDR3 is CAIGLGGTEAFF.

The chain joins TRBV4-3 to TRBJ2-1. The V gene's germline CDR1 is LGHNA and CDR2 YSLEER. This CDR3 comprises 16 residues. CDR3 sequence: CASSQDGGGSYNEQFF.

The rearrangement links TRBV6-6 to TRBJ1-5. CDR3 length: 18 amino acids. Per the germline V gene, CDR1 is MNHNY and CDR2 is SVGAGI (reference sequence). The CDR3 loop is CASSYHGTEKYSNQPQHF.